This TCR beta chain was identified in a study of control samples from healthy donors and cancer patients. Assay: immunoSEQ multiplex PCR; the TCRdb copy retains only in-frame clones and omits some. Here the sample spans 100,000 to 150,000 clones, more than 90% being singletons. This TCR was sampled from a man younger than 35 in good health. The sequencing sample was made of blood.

The CDR3 loop is CASSIDWPEANYGYTF. The CDR3 nucleotides are TGTGCCAGTAGTATAGATTGGCCTGAAGCTAACTATGGCTACACCTTC. The chain uses TRBV19 and TRBJ1-2; D gene uncertain. Trimming removed 0 bases from V and 0 bases from J, with 11 bases in between. CDR1 and CDR2 from the germline V gene are LNHDA and SQIVND (reference sequence). This CDR3 has 16 residues.